These T cell receptor beta chains were read from a single sample in a study of early T cells in non-severe SARS-CoV-2 infection. TCRdb re-derived calls from the 5' RACE reads in MiXCR, one entry per CDR3 protein. Of 55,000 to 70,000 distinct CDR3 sequences detected, 10% to 15% appear once; the ten largest clones hold approximately 4.8%. The source material was whole blood. The receptor set was obtained from an adult who was a healthcare worker with PCR-confirmed SARS-CoV-2 infection or an uninfected control (not recorded which). The CDR3 runs from the conserved cysteine through the conserved F or W.

J gene | V gene | CDR3 protein
TRBJ1-3 | TRBV9 | CASSVVGAPSGNTIYF
TRBJ2-2 | TRBV7-2 | CASSLEGAGELFF
TRBJ1-4 | TRBV5-8 | CASSPMHNEKLFF
TRBJ1-5 | TRBV6-1 | CASSERGQDHQPQHF
TRBJ2-6 | TRBV2 | CASSASRAGANVLTF
TRBJ2-7 | TRBV20-1 | CSARVQVNYEQYF
TRBJ2-4 | TRBV3-1 | CASSQLGVDKNIQYF
TRBJ2-5 | TRBV14 | CASSQVGRFGETQYF
TRBJ2-7 | TRBV5-1 | CASSAGQGMHEQYF
TRBJ2-7 | TRBV7-6 | CASSTRQDILDEQYF
TRBJ1-1 | TRBV6-5 | CASSYYRLAEAFF
TRBJ2-3 | TRBV6-1 | CASSEDAGDTQYF
TRBJ2-3 | TRBV7-6 | CASSPRGAGDTDTQYF
TRBJ1-3 | TRBV4-1 | CASSQLGPRDHTIYF
TRBJ2-1 | TRBV19 | CASSPLLGPTGNEQFF